Sequencing of this TCR beta chain was carried out in a study of OX40 agonist ivuxolimab in advanced cancers. The study's findings and limits: Some of the nonresponding patients also showed low levels of normalized T-cell clonal expansion.

Repertoires were generated with immunoSEQ multiplex PCR, while TCRdb's copy carries only in-frame clones and drops some. This sample has around 37,000 clones, with 80% to 85% found just once. Comments on this clone: Its specificity is unknown.

Trimming shortened V by 0 bases and J by 5 bases, and 13 bases separated the two germline ends. The CDR3 has 16 amino acids. CDR1 and CDR2 (germline): LGHNA, YNFKEQ. This TCR came from an adult with an advanced solid tumor such as melanoma, head and neck, liver or kidney cancer. The material sequenced was CD4+ or CD8+ T cells sorted from blood, taken in a trial of the OX40 agonist ivuxolimab. This rearrangement joins TRBV4-2 to TRBJ1-4; D gene ambiguous. The CDR3, as DNA: TGTGCCAGCAGCCAAGATATCGGACGGGTGAATGAAAAACTGTTTTTT. Translated, it gives CASSQDIGRVNEKLFF.